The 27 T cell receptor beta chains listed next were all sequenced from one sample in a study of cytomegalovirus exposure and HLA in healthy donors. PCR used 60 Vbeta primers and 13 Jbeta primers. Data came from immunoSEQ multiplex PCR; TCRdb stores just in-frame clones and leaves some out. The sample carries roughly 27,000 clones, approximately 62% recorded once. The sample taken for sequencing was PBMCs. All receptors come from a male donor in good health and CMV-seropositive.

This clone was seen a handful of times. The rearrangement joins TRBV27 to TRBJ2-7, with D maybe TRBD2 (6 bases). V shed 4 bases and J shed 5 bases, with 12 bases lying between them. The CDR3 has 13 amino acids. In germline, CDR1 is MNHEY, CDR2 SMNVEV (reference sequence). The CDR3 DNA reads TGTGCCAGCAGTTCGGGAGTGTTCCACGAGCAGTACTTC. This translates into CASSSGVFHEQYF.

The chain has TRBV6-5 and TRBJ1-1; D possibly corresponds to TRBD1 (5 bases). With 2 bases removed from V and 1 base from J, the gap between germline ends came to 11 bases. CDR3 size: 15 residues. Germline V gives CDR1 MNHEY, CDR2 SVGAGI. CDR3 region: CASSYAGRANTEAFF. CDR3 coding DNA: TGTGCCAGCAGTTACGCAGGGAGGGCGAACACTGAAGCTTTCTTT.

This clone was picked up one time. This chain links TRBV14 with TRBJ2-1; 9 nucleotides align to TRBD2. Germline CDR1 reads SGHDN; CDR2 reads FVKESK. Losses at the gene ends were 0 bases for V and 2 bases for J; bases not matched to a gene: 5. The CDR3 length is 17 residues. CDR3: CASSQDSRLAAYNEQFF. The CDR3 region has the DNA TGTGCCAGCAGCCAAGACTCTAGACTAGCGGCCTACAATGAGCAGTTCTTC.

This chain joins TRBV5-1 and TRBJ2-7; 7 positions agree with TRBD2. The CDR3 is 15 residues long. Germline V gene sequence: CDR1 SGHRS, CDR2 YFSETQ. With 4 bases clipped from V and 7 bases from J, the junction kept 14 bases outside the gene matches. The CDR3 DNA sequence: TGCGCCAGCAGCCCCGCTAGCGGAGCCCTCTGGGAGCAGTACTTC. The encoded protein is CASSPASGALWEQYF.

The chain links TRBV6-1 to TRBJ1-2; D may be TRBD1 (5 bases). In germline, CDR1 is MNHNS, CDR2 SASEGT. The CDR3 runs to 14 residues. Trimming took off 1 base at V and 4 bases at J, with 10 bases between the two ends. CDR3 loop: CASSEGPDSYGYTF. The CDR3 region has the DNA TGTGCCAGCAGTGAAGGGCCCGACAGCTATGGCTACACCTTC.

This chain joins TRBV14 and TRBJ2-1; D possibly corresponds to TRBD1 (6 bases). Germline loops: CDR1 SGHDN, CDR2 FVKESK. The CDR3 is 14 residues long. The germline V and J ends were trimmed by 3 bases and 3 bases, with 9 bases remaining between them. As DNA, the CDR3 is TGTGCCAGCAGCCACAGGGGTTACTACAATGAGCAGTTCTTC. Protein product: CASSHRGYYNEQFF.

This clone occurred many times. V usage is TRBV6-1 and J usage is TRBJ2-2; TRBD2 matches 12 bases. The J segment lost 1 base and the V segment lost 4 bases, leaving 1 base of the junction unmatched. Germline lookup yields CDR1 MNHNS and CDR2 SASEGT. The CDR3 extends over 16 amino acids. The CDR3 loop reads CASSGLAGENTGELFF. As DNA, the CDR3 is TGTGCCAGCAGTGGACTAGCGGGGGAGAACACCGGGGAGCTGTTTTTT.

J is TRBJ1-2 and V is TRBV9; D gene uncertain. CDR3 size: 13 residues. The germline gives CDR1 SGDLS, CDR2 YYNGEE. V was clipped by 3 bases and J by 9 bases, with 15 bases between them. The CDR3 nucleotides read TGTGCCAGCAGCGACCTCAGTATTTCAAGCTACACCTTC. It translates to CASSDLSISSYTF.

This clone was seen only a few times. The CDR3 coding sequence is TGTGCCAGCAGTGGTCCCGGGACAGGGGCTACTTCGGATCAGCCCCAGCATTTT. Its translation: CASSGPGTGATSDQPQHF. The gene calls are TRBV6-4 and TRBJ1-5; 10 bases line up with TRBD1. Germline-derived CDR1 and CDR2 are MRHNA and SNTAGT. The CDR3 contains 18 residues. The ends lost 4 bases at V and 5 bases at J; junction bases unmatched: 14.

CDR3 region: CASSLVRDQPQHF. The CDR3 DNA reads as TGTGCCAGCAGCTTGGTGAGGGATCAGCCCCAGCATTTT. The rearrangement links TRBV11-2 to TRBJ1-5, with unresolved D. V was shortened by 3 bases and J by 5 bases, with 8 bases between the two germline ends. The CDR3 runs 13 residues. The germline gives CDR1 SGHAT, CDR2 FQNNGV.

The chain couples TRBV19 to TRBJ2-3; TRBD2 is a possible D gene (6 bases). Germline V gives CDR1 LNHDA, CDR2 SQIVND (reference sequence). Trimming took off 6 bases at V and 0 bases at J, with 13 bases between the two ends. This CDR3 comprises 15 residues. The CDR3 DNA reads TGTGCCAGTAGCCGTAGCGGCTTTAGCACAGATACGCAGTATTTT. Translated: CASSRSGFSTDTQYF.

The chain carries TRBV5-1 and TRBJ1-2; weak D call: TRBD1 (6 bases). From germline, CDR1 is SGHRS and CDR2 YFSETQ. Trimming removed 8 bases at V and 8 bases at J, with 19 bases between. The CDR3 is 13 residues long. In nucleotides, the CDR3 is TGCGCCAGTCAAAAAGACAGGCAGTCAGGCTACACCTTC. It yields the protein CASQKDRQSGYTF.

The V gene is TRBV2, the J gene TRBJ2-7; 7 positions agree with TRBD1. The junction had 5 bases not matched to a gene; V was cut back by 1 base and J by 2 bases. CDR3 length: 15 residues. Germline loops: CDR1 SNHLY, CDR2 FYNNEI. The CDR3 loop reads CASSEGQGPTYEQYF. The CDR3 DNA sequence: TGTGCCAGCAGTGAAGGACAGGGACCAACCTACGAGCAGTACTTC.

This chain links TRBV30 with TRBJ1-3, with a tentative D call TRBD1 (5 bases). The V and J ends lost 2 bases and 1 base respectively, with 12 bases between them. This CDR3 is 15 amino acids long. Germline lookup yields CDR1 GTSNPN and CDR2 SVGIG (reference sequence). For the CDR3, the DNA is TGTGCCTGGAGTTTCATTGGGGCTTCTGGAAACACCATATATTTT. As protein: CAWSFIGASGNTIYF.

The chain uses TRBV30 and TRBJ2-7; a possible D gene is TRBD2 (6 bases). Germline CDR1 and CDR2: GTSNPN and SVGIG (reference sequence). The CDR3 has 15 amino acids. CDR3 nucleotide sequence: TGTGCTTCCGAAGGCCTGGGGGGTCCTTCCTACGAGCAGTACTTC. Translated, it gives CASEGLGGPSYEQYF.

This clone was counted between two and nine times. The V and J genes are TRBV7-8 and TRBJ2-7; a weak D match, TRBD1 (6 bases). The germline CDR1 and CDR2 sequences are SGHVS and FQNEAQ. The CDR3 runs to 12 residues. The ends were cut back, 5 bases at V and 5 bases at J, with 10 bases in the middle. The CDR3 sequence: CASSPHRDEQYF. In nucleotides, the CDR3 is TGTGCCAGCAGCCCCCACAGGGACGAGCAGTACTTC.

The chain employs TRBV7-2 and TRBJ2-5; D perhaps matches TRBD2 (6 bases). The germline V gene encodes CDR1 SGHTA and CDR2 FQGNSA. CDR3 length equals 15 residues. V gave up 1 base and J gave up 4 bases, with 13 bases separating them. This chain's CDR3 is CASSLGSGRRETQYF. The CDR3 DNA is TGTGCCAGCAGCTTAGGGTCAGGGAGGCGAGAGACCCAGTACTTC.

CDR3 nucleotides: TGTGCCAGCAGTTCCGCCACAGGGATCGAGCAGTACTTC. Translating it yields CASSSATGIEQYF. This chain connects TRBV27 to TRBJ2-7; D might be TRBD1 (6 bases). The CDR3 is 13 amino acids. Trimming shortened V by 4 bases and J by 6 bases, and 13 bases separated the two germline ends. Germline lookup yields CDR1 MNHEY and CDR2 SMNVEV (reference sequence).

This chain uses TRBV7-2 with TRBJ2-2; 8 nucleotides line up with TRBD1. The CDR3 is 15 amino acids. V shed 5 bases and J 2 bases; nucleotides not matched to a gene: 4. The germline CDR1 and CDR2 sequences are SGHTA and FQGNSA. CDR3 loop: CASSRQGLNTGELFF. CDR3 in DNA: TGTGCCAGCAGCCGACAGGGGCTAAACACCGGGGAGCTGTTTTTT.

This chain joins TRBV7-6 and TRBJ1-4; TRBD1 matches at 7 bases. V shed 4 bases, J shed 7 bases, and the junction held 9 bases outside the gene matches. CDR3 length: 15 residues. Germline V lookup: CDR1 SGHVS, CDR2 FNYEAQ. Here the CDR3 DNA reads TGTGCCAGCAGCTCCTTCGGGACAGATGGTGAAAAACTGTTTTTT. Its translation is CASSSFGTDGEKLFF.

The CDR3 DNA is TGCGCCAGCAGCCAAGAAGGAGGGTCAGCTAACTATGGCTACACCTTC. Translated: CASSQEGGSANYGYTF. The V and J genes are TRBV4-1 and TRBJ1-2; no reliable D call. The CDR3 extends over 16 amino acids. With 0 bases removed from V and 0 bases from J, the gap between germline ends came to 11 bases. Per the germline V gene, CDR1 is MGHRA and CDR2 is YSYEKL.

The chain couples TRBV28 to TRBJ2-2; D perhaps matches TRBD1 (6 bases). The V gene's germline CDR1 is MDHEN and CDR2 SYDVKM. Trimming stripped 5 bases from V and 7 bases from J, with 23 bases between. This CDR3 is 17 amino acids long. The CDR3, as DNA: TGTGCCAGCAGTCCACTCCGCACAGGGTCTTCCCACGGGGAGCTGTTTTTT. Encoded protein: CASSPLRTGSSHGELFF.

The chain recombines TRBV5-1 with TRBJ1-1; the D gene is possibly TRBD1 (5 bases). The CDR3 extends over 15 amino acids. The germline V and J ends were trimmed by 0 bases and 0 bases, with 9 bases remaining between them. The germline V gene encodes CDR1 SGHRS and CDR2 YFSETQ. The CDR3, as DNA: TGCGCCAGCAGCTTGGCCTGGGGCATGAACACTGAAGCTTTCTTT. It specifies CASSLAWGMNTEAFF.

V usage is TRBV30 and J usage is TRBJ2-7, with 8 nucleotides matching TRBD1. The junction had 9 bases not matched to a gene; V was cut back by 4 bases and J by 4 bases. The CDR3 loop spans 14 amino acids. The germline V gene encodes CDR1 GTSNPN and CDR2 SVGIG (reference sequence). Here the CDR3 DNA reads TGTGCCTGGAACCGACAGGGGCTCGGATACGAGCAGTACTTC. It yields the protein CAWNRQGLGYEQYF.

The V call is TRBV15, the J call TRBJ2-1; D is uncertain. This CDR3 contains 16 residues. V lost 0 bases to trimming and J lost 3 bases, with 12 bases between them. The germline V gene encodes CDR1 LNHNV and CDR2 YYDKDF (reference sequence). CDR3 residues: CATSRDHSALYNEQFF. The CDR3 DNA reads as TGTGCCACCAGCAGAGATCACTCTGCCCTCTACAATGAGCAGTTCTTC.

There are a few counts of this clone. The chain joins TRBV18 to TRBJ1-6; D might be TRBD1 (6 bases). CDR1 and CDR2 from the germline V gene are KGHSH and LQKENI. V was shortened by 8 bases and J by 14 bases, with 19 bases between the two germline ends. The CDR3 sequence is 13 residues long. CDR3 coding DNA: TGTGCCAGCCAAGGGGGGGCCCAGGACACCCTCCACTTT. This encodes CASQGGAQDTLHF.

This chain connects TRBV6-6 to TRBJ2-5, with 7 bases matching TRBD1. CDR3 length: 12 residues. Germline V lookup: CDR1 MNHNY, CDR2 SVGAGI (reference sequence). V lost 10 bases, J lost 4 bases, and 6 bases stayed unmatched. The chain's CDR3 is CATETGRETQYF. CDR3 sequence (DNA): TGTGCCACCGAGACAGGGCGAGAGACCCAGTACTTC.